The rows below give T cell receptor beta chains drawn from one sample of a study of T cells after yellow fever vaccination. Each CDR3 protein is one row after TCRdb ran MiXCR on the 5' RACE reads. The sample lists some 560,000 distinct CDR3 sequences; around 21% were seen once. The sequencing used PBMCs, collected 15 days after the yellow fever booster vaccination. The receptors derive from a man younger than 45 who received the YFV17D yellow fever vaccine. Both conserved end residues are part of each CDR3. D genes are given only for firm matches. Size values are once, few and many counts, or a class for expanded clones, and some rows have none.

v_call	d_call	clone_size	j_call	cdr3_aa	cdr3_nt
TRBV12-3/TRBV12-4	-	-	TRBJ2-2	CASSFGRVYTGELFF	TGTGCCAGCAGTTTCGGCAGGGTCTACACCGGGGAGCTGTTTTTT
TRBV20-1	-	-	TRBJ1-1	CSARDAPRPFF	TGCAGTGCGAGAGACGCCCCTCGGCCTTTCTTT
TRBV7-8	-	-	TRBJ2-5	CASSFQTQTQYF	TGTGCCAGCAGCTTCCAGACCCAGACCCAGTACTTC
TRBV4-3	-	-	TRBJ2-5	CASSQDAEETQYF	TGCGCCAGCAGCCAAGACGCGGAAGAGACCCAGTACTTC
TRBV20-1	-	-	TRBJ1-1	CSALSGTMNTEAFF	TGCAGTGCGTTGTCCGGGACTATGAACACTGAAGCTTTCTTT
TRBV5-1	-	-	TRBJ2-7	CASSLEGVLYF	TGCGCCAGCAGCTTGGAGGGGGTCCTGTACTTC
TRBV5-1	-	few	TRBJ2-7	CASSLGAVSYEQYF	TGCGCCAGCAGCTTGGGCGCCGTCTCCTACGAGCAGTACTTC
TRBV10-3	-	-	TRBJ2-3	CAIKAQNFGDTQYF	TGTGCCATCAAGGCACAGAACTTTGGGGATACGCAGTATTTT
TRBV28	TRBD2	-	TRBJ2-3	CASSFGASGKDTQYF	TGTGCCAGCAGTTTTGGGGCTAGCGGGAAGGATACGCAGTATTTT
TRBV27	TRBD2	few	TRBJ2-1	CATVAGDFYNEQFF	TGTGCCACCGTAGCGGGAGACTTTTACAATGAGCAGTTCTTC
TRBV3-1	TRBD1	-	TRBJ2-3	CASSQEQGFPDTQYF	TGTGCCAGCAGCCAAGAACAGGGGTTCCCAGATACGCAGTATTTT
TRBV12-3/TRBV12-4	-	-	TRBJ1-1	CASSLGGGTNTEAFF	TGTGCCAGCAGTTTAGGTGGGGGAACGAACACTGAAGCTTTCTTT
TRBV25-1	-	-	TRBJ2-5	CASTRTGLIGETQYF	TGTGCCAGCACTAGAACGGGACTCATAGGGGAGACCCAGTACTTC
TRBV27	TRBD1	-	TRBJ2-5	CASSWGTGRQETQYF	TGTGCCAGCAGTTGGGGGACAGGCCGACAAGAGACCCAGTACTTC
TRBV12-3/TRBV12-4	-	-	TRBJ2-5	CASSSWDKEETQYF	TGTGCCAGCAGTTCTTGGGACAAAGAAGAGACCCAGTACTTC
TRBV3-1	-	few	TRBJ2-5	CASSPKGGFAAQYF	TGTGCCAGCAGCCCAAAAGGCGGTTTCGCGGCCCAGTACTTC
TRBV10-3	-	-	TRBJ1-5	CAISESVSTYQPQHF	TGTGCCATCAGTGAGTCGGTTTCTACGTACCAGCCCCAGCATTTT
TRBV29-1	-	once	TRBJ2-5	CSKMDTAQETQYF	TGCAGCAAGATGGACACCGCACAAGAGACCCAGTACTTC
TRBV5-1	-	-	TRBJ2-7	CASSFSSIEQYF	TGCGCCAGCAGCTTTTCTTCAATCGAGCAGTACTTC
TRBV18	-	many	TRBJ2-3	CASSSPGRIQDTQYF	TGTGCCAGCTCATCTCCGGGACGCATCCAAGATACGCAGTATTTT
TRBV29-1	TRBD1	-	TRBJ2-7	CSVDSGGLGGLFEQYF	TGCAGCGTTGATTCAGGGGGCCTTGGGGGGTTATTCGAGCAGTACTTC
TRBV6-1	TRBD1	few	TRBJ2-1	CASGHRGFNEQFF	TGTGCCAGCGGCCACAGGGGATTCAATGAGCAGTTCTTC
TRBV4-3	TRBD2	-	TRBJ2-1	CASSQDLPSGRAGEQFF	TGCGCCAGCAGCCAAGATCTTCCTAGCGGGAGGGCCGGGGAGCAGTTCTTC
TRBV7-9	-	-	TRBJ1-2	CASSPLDVIGGYTF	TGTGCCAGCAGCCCCCTGGACGTGATTGGTGGCTACACCTTC
TRBV11-2	TRBD1	-	TRBJ2-7	CASSGPGQPYEQYF	TGTGCCAGCAGCGGACCGGGACAGCCTTACGAGCAGTACTTC
TRBV18	-	few	TRBJ2-3	CASSVDGSFTDTQYF	TGTGCCAGCTCAGTGGACGGGAGCTTCACAGATACGCAGTATTTT
TRBV7-2	-	-	TRBJ2-7	CASSFGGKSYEQYF	TGTGCCAGCAGCTTTGGCGGGAAATCCTACGAGCAGTACTTC
TRBV10-3	-	-	TRBJ2-3	CAISDGGRNTQYF	TGTGCCATCAGTGATGGAGGGCGAAATACGCAGTATTTT
TRBV30	-	few	TRBJ2-2	CAWSVRQKNTGELFF	TGTGCCTGGAGTGTAAGACAGAAGAACACCGGGGAGCTGTTTTTT
TRBV7-3	-	few	TRBJ2-7	CASATWGSGEQYF	TGTGCCAGCGCAACCTGGGGGTCGGGGGAGCAGTACTTC
TRBV12-3/TRBV12-4	-	-	TRBJ1-1	CATTGFGNTEAFF	TGTGCCACCACAGGGTTTGGAAACACTGAAGCTTTCTTT
TRBV20-1	TRBD2	few	TRBJ2-5	CSASGTTTETQYF	TGCAGTGCTAGTGGGACTACAACTGAGACCCAGTACTTC
TRBV20-1	-	-	TRBJ2-7	CSAELRVAGYFEQYF	TGCAGTGCTGAACTCCGGGTAGCAGGTTATTTCGAGCAGTACTTC
TRBV11-2	-	-	TRBJ2-7	CASRQNAYEQYF	TGTGCCAGTAGACAGAACGCCTACGAGCAGTACTTC
TRBV19	-	-	TRBJ1-5	CASSVNLQPQHF	TGTGCCAGTAGTGTTAACTTACAGCCCCAGCATTTT
TRBV27	TRBD2	many	TRBJ2-1	CASSLRLAGYNEQFF	TGTGCCAGCAGTTTACGACTAGCGGGCTACAATGAGCAGTTCTTC
TRBV29-1	-	few	TRBJ2-2	CSVEGWGGANTGELFF	TGCAGCGTTGAAGGCTGGGGTGGAGCGAACACCGGGGAGCTGTTTTTT
TRBV5-1	TRBD2	many	TRBJ2-7	CASSFPGTSGSSRSNPATHEQYF	TGCGCCAGCAGCTTCCCCGGGACTAGCGGGAGTAGTCGGTCGAATCCGGCAACCCACGAGCAGTACTTC
TRBV7-2	TRBD1	few	TRBJ2-2	CASSLIPGGTAGELFF	TGTGCCAGCAGCTTAATCCCAGGGGGTACGGCCGGGGAGCTGTTTTTT
TRBV6-2/TRBV6-3	TRBD1	-	TRBJ2-1	CASSYSGTGKLNEQFF	TGTGCCAGCAGTTACTCTGGGACAGGGAAGTTGAATGAGCAGTTCTTC
TRBV9	TRBD2	few	TRBJ2-1	CASSVVASGSTLRNEQFF	TGTGCCAGCAGCGTAGTGGCTAGCGGGAGTACCCTGCGCAACGAGCAGTTCTTC
TRBV7-2	TRBD2	once	TRBJ2-5	CASSFVGTSGEETQYF	TGTGCCAGCAGCTTCGTCGGGACTAGCGGGGAAGAGACCCAGTACTTC
TRBV7-2	TRBD1	many	TRBJ2-5	CASSLTGLETQYF	TGTGCCAGCAGCTTGACAGGGTTGGAGACCCAGTACTTC
TRBV7-2	TRBD2	few	TRBJ2-3	CASSLAAGVRDTQYF	TGTGCCAGCAGCTTAGCAGCGGGAGTAAGGGATACGCAGTATTTT
TRBV29-1	TRBD2	-	TRBJ2-2	CSGRAGGVGELFF	TGCAGCGGGAGAGCGGGAGGGGTCGGGGAGCTGTTTTTT
TRBV3-1	-	few	TRBJ2-7	CASPISNYEQYF	TGTGCCAGCCCTATTTCAAACTACGAGCAGTACTTC
TRBV12-3/TRBV12-4	-	-	TRBJ2-7	CASSLGGFPYEQYF	TGTGCCAGCAGTCTGGGTGGCTTCCCCTACGAGCAGTACTTC
TRBV29-1	-	-	TRBJ2-5	CSVRRGGETQYF	TGCAGCGTTCGCAGGGGTGGAGAGACCCAGTACTTC
TRBV10-3	TRBD1	few	TRBJ1-5	CAISDRGYMQPQHF	TGTGCCATCAGCGACAGGGGCTACATGCAGCCCCAGCATTTT
TRBV20-1	TRBD2	-	TRBJ2-7	CSARVPSGRGEQYF	TGCAGTGCTAGAGTCCCTAGCGGGAGAGGCGAGCAGTACTTC
TRBV27	-	-	TRBJ1-1	CASSLEGRREAFF	TGTGCCAGCAGTTTGGAGGGCAGGCGTGAAGCTTTCTTT
TRBV30	-	-	TRBJ2-1	CAWSNQGEQFF	TGTGCCTGGAGTAACCAAGGGGAGCAGTTCTTC
TRBV7-2	-	few	TRBJ1-2	CASSLTSGNYGYTF	TGTGCCAGCAGCTTAACCTCCGGGAACTATGGCTACACCTTC
TRBV5-5	TRBD2	-	TRBJ2-2	CASSLIGASGNTGELFF	TGTGCCAGCAGCTTGATAGGAGCTAGCGGAAACACCGGGGAGCTGTTTTTT
TRBV5-5	-	few	TRBJ2-4	CASSSRGHNIQYF	TGTGCCAGCAGCTCCAGGGGACACAACATTCAGTACTTC
TRBV11-2	TRBD2	-	TRBJ2-5	CASSLIPLGASGSRQETQYF	TGTGCCAGCAGCTTAATCCCACTTGGGGCTAGCGGGAGTCGTCAAGAGACCCAGTACTTC
TRBV7-9	-	-	TRBJ2-7	CASSHTQDSSYEQYF	TGTGCCAGCAGCCATACACAGGATAGCTCCTACGAGCAGTACTTC
TRBV24-1	TRBD2	few	TRBJ2-1	CATSEVGGGAPNEQFF	TGTGCCACCAGTGAAGTGGGGGGAGGGGCACCCAATGAGCAGTTCTTC
TRBV27	TRBD1	-	TRBJ1-5	CASRPRDGTGSDQPQHF	TGTGCCAGCCGCCCCCGCGACGGGACAGGGAGCGATCAGCCCCAGCATTTT